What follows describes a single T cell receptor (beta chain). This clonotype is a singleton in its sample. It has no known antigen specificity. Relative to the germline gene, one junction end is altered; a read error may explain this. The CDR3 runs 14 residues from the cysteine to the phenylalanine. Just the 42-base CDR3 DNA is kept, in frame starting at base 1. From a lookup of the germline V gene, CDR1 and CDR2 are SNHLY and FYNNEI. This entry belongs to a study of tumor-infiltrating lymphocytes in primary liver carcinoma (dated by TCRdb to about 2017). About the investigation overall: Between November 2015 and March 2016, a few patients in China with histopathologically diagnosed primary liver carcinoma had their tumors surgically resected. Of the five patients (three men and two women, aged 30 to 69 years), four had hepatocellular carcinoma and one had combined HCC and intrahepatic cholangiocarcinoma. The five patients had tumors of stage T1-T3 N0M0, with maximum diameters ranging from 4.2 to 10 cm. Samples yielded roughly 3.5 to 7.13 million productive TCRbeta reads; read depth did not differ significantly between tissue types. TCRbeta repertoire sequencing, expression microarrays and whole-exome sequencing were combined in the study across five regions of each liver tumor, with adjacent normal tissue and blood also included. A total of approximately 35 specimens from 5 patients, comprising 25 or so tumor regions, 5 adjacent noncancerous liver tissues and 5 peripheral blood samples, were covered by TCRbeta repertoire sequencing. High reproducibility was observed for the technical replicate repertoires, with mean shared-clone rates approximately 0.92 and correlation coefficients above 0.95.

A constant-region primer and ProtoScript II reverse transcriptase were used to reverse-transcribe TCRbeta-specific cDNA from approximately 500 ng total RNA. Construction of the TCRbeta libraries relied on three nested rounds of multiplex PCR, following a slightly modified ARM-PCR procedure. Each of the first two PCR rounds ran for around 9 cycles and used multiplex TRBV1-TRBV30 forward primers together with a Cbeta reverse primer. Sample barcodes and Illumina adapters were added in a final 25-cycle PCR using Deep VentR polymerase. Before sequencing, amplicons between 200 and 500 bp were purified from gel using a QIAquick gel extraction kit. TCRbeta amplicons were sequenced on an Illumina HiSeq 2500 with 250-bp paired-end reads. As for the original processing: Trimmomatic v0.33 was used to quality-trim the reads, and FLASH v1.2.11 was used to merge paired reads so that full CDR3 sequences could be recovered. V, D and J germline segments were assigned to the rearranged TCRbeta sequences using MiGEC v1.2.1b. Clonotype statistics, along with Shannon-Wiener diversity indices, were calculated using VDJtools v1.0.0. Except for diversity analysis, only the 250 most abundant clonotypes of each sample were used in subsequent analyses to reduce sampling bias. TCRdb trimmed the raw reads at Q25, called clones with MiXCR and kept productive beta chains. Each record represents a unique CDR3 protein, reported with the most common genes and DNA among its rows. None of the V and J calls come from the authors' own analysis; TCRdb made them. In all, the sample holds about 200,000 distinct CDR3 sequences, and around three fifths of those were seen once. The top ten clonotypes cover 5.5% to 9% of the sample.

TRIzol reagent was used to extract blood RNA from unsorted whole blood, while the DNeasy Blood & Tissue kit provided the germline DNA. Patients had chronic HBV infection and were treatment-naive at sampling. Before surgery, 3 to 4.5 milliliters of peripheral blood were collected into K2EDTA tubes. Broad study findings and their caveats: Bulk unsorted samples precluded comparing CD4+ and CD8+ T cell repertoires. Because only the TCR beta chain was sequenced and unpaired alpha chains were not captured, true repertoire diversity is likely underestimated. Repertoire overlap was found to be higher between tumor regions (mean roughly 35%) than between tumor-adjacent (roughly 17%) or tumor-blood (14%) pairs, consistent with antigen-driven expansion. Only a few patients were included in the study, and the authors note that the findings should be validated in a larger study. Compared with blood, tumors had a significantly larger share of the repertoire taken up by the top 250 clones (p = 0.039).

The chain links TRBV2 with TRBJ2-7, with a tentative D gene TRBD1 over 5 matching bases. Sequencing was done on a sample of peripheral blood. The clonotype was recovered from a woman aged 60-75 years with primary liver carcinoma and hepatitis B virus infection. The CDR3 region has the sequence CASGDQGIGYEQYF. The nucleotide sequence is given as TGTGCCAGCGGTGACCAGGGAATAGGCTACGAGCAGTACTTC.